A selection of T cell receptor beta chains follows, all from one sample in a study of T cells after posttransplantation cyclophosphamide. This table comes from immunoSEQ multiplex PCR, and its TCRdb copy is limited to in-frame clones, with some not included. The sample holds tens of thousands of clones, 70% to 90% seen once. The material was PBMCs, obtained after an allogeneic stem cell transplant with a calcineurin inhibitor and methotrexate. The source of these receptors is a female patient aged 50-65 years who received an allogeneic stem cell transplant from an unrelated donor, was CMV-positive, and had chronic GVHD only. Some T cells may trace back to the graft donor. Both conserved end residues are part of each CDR3. D genes are given only for firm matches. Expanded clones are given a class, and other clones once, few, many or no size at all.

d_gene	v_gene	j_gene	abundance	CDR3aa	CDR3nt
TRBD2	TRBV7-9	TRBJ2-7	-	CASSFGGSPLEQYF	TGTGCCAGCAGCTTCGGCGGGAGCCCCCTCGAGCAGTACTTC
-	TRBV28	TRBJ1-5	-	CASSQGGGNQPQHF	TGTGCCAGCAGTCAGGGAGGTGGCAATCAGCCCCAGCATTTT
TRBD2	TRBV28	TRBJ2-1	once	CASRQTSGGTYNEQFF	TGTGCCAGCAGACAGACTAGCGGGGGGACCTACAATGAGCAGTTCTTC
-	TRBV11-2	TRBJ1-1	-	CASSSPENRVKAFF	TGTGCCAGCAGCTCCCCAGAAAACAGGGTTAAAGCTTTCTTT
-	TRBV18	TRBJ2-7	-	CASSLRGYEQYF	TGTGCCAGCTCACTTCGGGGCTACGAGCAGTACTTC
-	TRBV15	TRBJ2-7	once	CATSTRGSYEQYF	TGTGCCACCAGCACGAGAGGCTCCTACGAGCAGTACTTC
TRBD2	TRBV9	TRBJ2-7	-	CASSEMGAGEEQYF	TGTGCCAGCAGTGAAATGGGAGCGGGAGAGGAGCAGTACTTC
-	TRBV6-6	TRBJ1-2	-	CASSYRRGYTF	TGTGCCAGCAGTTACCGCAGGGGCTACACCTTC
TRBD1	TRBV27	TRBJ2-7	-	CASSLGGTGSYEQYF	TGTGCCAGCAGTTTAGGAGGGACAGGGTCCTACGAGCAGTACTTC
TRBD1	TRBV28	TRBJ1-2	-	CASSPNRGALRGNYGYTF	TGTGCCAGCAGCCCAAACAGGGGCGCTCTGAGGGGTAACTATGGCTACACCTTC
-	TRBV9	TRBJ1-1	-	CASSVGVEVAEAFF	TGTGCCAGCAGCGTAGGGGTTGAGGTGGCTGAAGCTTTCTTT
-	TRBV7-2	TRBJ2-7	-	CASSSSRITYEQYF	TGTGCCAGCAGCTCCTCGCGGATTACCTACGAGCAGTACTTC
-	TRBV6-6	TRBJ2-1	-	CATLQGAGGRHNEQFF	TGTGCCACCCTACAGGGGGCGGGCGGGAGGCACAATGAGCAGTTCTTC
TRBD2	TRBV11-3	TRBJ2-1	-	CASSLGGLAGYEQFF	TGTGCCAGCAGCTTAGGGGGACTAGCGGGATATGAGCAGTTCTTC
TRBD2	TRBV11-1	TRBJ2-3	-	CASSSRTSGGDTQYF	TGTGCCAGCAGCTCCCGGACTAGCGGGGGAGATACGCAGTATTTT
-	TRBV29-1	TRBJ2-1	-	CSVRPLLTQVYNEQFF	TGCAGCGTTAGACCCTTACTTACACAGGTATACAATGAGCAGTTCTTC
TRBD1	TRBV6-6	TRBJ1-5	-	CASLRLGQGVQPQHF	TGTGCCAGCCTCCGGCTGGGACAGGGTGTTCAGCCCCAGCATTTT
TRBD2	TRBV6-1	TRBJ2-7	-	CASSPRTSGSSEQYF	TGTGCCAGCAGTCCCCGGACTAGCGGGAGTTCAGAGCAGTACTTC
-	TRBV5-1	TRBJ2-6	-	CASSLGTDLSGANVLTF	TGCGCCAGCAGCTTGGGGACTGATCTCTCTGGGGCCAACGTCCTGACTTTC
-	TRBV6-6	TRBJ1-2	-	CASRVRGNKYGYTF	TGTGCCAGCAGAGTCAGGGGAAATAAGTATGGCTACACCTTC
TRBD2	TRBV6-1	TRBJ2-3	-	CASSEVGLAGGDTQYF	TGTGCCAGCAGTGAAGTAGGCCTAGCGGGAGGAGATACGCAGTATTTT
TRBD2	TRBV6-1	TRBJ2-2	-	CASKLAGVYTGELFF	TGTGCCAGCAAACTAGCGGGAGTTTACACCGGGGAGCTGTTTTTT
TRBD2	TRBV2	TRBJ2-3	-	CASSALTSHVGDTQYF	TGTGCCAGCAGCGCTCTGACTAGCCATGTGGGAGATACGCAGTATTTT
-	TRBV25-1	TRBJ2-7	-	CASSPSGLTYEQYF	TGTGCCAGCAGCCCCTCGGGGTTAACCTACGAGCAGTACTTC
TRBD2	TRBV5-1	TRBJ2-3	-	CASSAGLASDTQYF	TGCGCCAGCAGCGCAGGACTAGCGTCTGATACGCAGTATTTT
-	TRBV5-1	TRBJ2-3	-	CASSSGSGPTDTQYF	TGCGCCAGCAGCTCGGGGAGCGGCCCCACAGATACGCAGTATTTT
TRBD1	TRBV19	TRBJ1-1	-	CASSSRQGRGTEAFF	TGTGCCAGTAGTTCGAGACAGGGGAGAGGCACTGAAGCTTTCTTT
-	TRBV19	TRBJ2-7	-	CASSIIGQGDHEQYF	TGTGCCAGTAGTATTATTGGGCAGGGTGACCACGAGCAGTACTTC
TRBD1	TRBV18	TRBJ2-3	-	CASSPGTGGTDTQYF	TGTGCCAGCTCACCGGGGACAGGGGGGACAGATACGCAGTATTTT
TRBD1	TRBV7-2	TRBJ1-3	-	CASSAGTASSSGNTIYF	TGTGCCAGCAGCGCTGGGACAGCCTCGTCCTCTGGAAACACCATATATTTT
TRBD2	TRBV13	TRBJ2-7	few	CASSTEREGGYEQYF	TGTGCCAGCAGCACCGAGCGGGAGGGCGGCTACGAGCAGTACTTC
-	TRBV5-1	TRBJ1-2	once	CASSRGGLPSDGYTF	TGCGCCAGCAGCCGCGGGGGACTCCCGAGCGATGGCTACACCTTC
-	TRBV18	TRBJ2-3	-	CASSPPPYGTDTQYF	TGTGCCAGCTCGCCTCCCCCCTACGGCACAGATACGCAGTATTTT
-	TRBV5-6	TRBJ1-6	once	CASSSIPTGHINSPLHF	TGTGCCAGCAGCTCGATTCCAACGGGACATATCAATTCACCCCTCCACTTT
-	TRBV7-9	TRBJ2-3	-	CASSLEYRDTSTDTQYF	TGTGCCAGCAGCTTAGAGTACAGGGACACTAGCACAGATACGCAGTATTTT
-	TRBV19	TRBJ2-5	-	CASTFSGQETQYF	TGTGCCAGTACCTTCTCGGGACAAGAGACCCAGTACTTC
TRBD1	TRBV9	TRBJ1-3	-	CASSGYRGYSGNTIYF	TGTGCCAGCAGCGGCTACAGGGGCTACTCTGGAAACACCATATATTTT
TRBD2	TRBV4-2	TRBJ2-1	once	CASSQDPGLVSYNEQFF	TGTGCCAGCAGCCAAGATCCGGGACTAGTTTCCTACAATGAGCAGTTCTTC
TRBD1	TRBV13	TRBJ2-7	-	CASSSDRGQSSYEQYF	TGTGCCAGCAGCTCAGACAGGGGCCAAAGCTCCTACGAGCAGTACTTC
-	TRBV18	TRBJ1-5	-	CASSGGRGANQPQHF	TGTGCCAGCTCAGGAGGACGCGGGGCTAATCAGCCCCAGCATTTT
TRBD1	TRBV28	TRBJ1-2	few	CASSFKGAWYGYTF	TGTGCCAGCAGTTTTAAGGGGGCATGGTATGGCTACACCTTC
-	TRBV19	TRBJ2-6	-	CASSNSNSGANVLTF	TGTGCCAGTAGTAACAGCAACTCTGGGGCCAACGTCCTGACTTTC
TRBD2	TRBV27	TRBJ2-7	-	CASSFKAGGSYEQYF	TGTGCCAGCAGTTTCAAAGCGGGAGGCTCCTACGAGCAGTACTTC
-	TRBV6-1	TRBJ2-2	-	CASRLGSAATGELFF	TGTGCCAGCAGATTAGGGAGCGCGGCGACCGGGGAGCTGTTTTTT
-	TRBV18	TRBJ2-5	-	CASSPLVWQGQETQYF	TGTGCCAGCTCACCACTGGTTTGGCAGGGGCAAGAGACCCAGTACTTC
TRBD1	TRBV5-1	TRBJ1-4	-	CASSLGQGAGATNEKLFF	TGCGCCAGCAGCCTAGGACAGGGGGCTGGCGCAACTAATGAAAAACTGTTTTTT
TRBD2	TRBV18	TRBJ2-7	-	CASSASGSLSYEQYF	TGTGCCAGCTCAGCTAGCGGGAGCCTCTCCTACGAGCAGTACTTC
-	TRBV7-9	TRBJ1-4	-	CASSLTTRSTNEKLFF	TGTGCCAGCAGCCTAACGACTCGGTCAACTAATGAAAAACTGTTTTTT